Listed here are 20 T cell receptor beta chains from one sample, sequenced in a study of spatial heterogeneity in lung cancer. Study-wide findings and caveats: Tumoral mutation counts were tracked by counts of expanded intratumoral alpha and beta TCRs.

Time point: sample taken at primary tumor resection. Each CDR3 protein is one row after TCRdb ran MiXCR on the 5' RACE reads. The sample holds about 1,700 distinct CDR3 sequences, about 19% seen once. Their antigens remain unidentified. Specimen: lung tumor tissue, collected at surgery. The receptor source for this set is a male donor with early-stage non-small cell lung cancer.

As concerns this clonotype: Within a library made for alpha chains, this beta chain is off target, and its count is uninformative. The rearrangement joins TRBV5-4 to TRBJ2-5; D perhaps matches TRBD2 (5 bases). The CDR3 is made up of 18 amino acids. Germline CDR1 and CDR2: SGHNT and YYREEE (reference sequence). The V end was cut by 5 bases, the J end by 1 base, with 24 bases between. The CDR3 DNA follows: TGTGCCAGCAGATCTGGACTCCGGGGTCCAGAGATCCAAGAGACCCAGTACTTC. Translating it yields CASRSGLRGPEIQETQYF.

In this sample, this clonotype is medium-sized. The library was built for alpha chains, so this beta chain is an off-target read and its size means little. The chain recombines TRBV6-6 with TRBJ1-5, with unresolved D. V dropped 4 bases and J dropped 5 bases, with 12 bases sitting between them. The CDR3 is 14 residues long. Germline lookup yields CDR1 MNHNY and CDR2 SVGAGI (reference sequence). The DNA of the CDR3 is TGTGCCAGCAGTTGGACCGAGGGCGATCAGCCCCAGCATTTT. This gives the protein CASSWTEGDQPQHF.

A note on this clonotype: The library was built for alpha chains, so this beta chain is an off-target read and its size means little. DNA for the CDR3: TGTGCCAGCAGTTTTCGGACCCTAAACACCGGGGAGCTGTTTTTT. Translating gives CASSFRTLNTGELFF. This chain uses TRBV12-3 or TRBV12-4 with TRBJ2-2; no clear D. V dropped 3 bases and J dropped 2 bases, with 10 bases sitting between them. The CDR3 contains 15 residues.

This clonotype is classed as medium-sized (0.01 to 0.1%). Since the library was made to target alpha chains, this beta chain is a stray read and its abundance is not meaningful. J is TRBJ2-2 and V is TRBV4-1; D is undetermined. V lost 0 bases, J lost 7 bases, and 9 bases lay in between. The CDR3 is 14 amino acids. CDR1 is MGHRA, CDR2 YSYEKL, per germline. CDR3 DNA sequence: TGCGCCAGCAGCCAAGATAAGCGAAACGGGGAGCTGTTTTTT. Translation gives CASSQDKRNGELFF.

Sample share makes this clonotype medium-sized. Because this beta chain is a stray read in a library intended to capture alpha chains, its abundance should not be given much weight. The chain employs TRBV29-1 and TRBJ2-3, with TRBD2 identical over 11 bases. The CDR3 extends over 14 amino acids. Per germline, CDR1 SQVTM and CDR2 ANQGSEA. The ends lost 6 bases at V and 3 bases at J; junction bases unmatched: 5. The CDR3 loop reads CSVLAGEGTDTQYF. As DNA, the CDR3 is TGCAGCGTACTAGCGGGAGAAGGTACAGATACGCAGTATTTT.

This clonotype is labeled as medium-sized. This beta chain lies outside the target of a library built for alpha chains; its clone size means little. The chain joins TRBV5-1 to TRBJ2-3, with D possibly TRBD2 on 6 matching bases. V lost 4 bases, J lost 2 bases, and 17 bases lay in between. The CDR3 sequence is 16 residues long. Germline values: CDR1 SGHRS, CDR2 YFSETQ. The CDR3 is CASSELGSQATDTQYF. The CDR3 DNA sequence: TGCGCCAGCAGCGAACTCGGGAGCCAGGCCACAGATACGCAGTATTTT.

This clonotype rates as medium-sized. A library made for alpha chains picked up this beta chain off target, so its size means little. This chain joins TRBV3-1 and TRBJ1-5; D perhaps matches TRBD1 (6 bases). This CDR3 comprises 15 residues. Germline V CDR1 and CDR2: LGHDT, YNNKEL (reference sequence). Trimming pared 0 bases from V and 7 bases from J, leaving 13 bases between. Here the CDR3 DNA reads TGTGCCAGCAGCCAAGAAGCAGGGGACGGGCAGCCCCAGCATTTT. This sequence encodes CASSQEAGDGQPQHF.

For this clonotype: This beta chain is a stray sequence in a library constructed for alpha chains; its clone size is not meaningful. V usage is TRBV5-8 and J usage is TRBJ1-6; D is undetermined. From germline, CDR1 is SGHTS and CDR2 YDEGEE. CDR3 length: 14 amino acids. The V end lost 2 bases, the J end lost 7 bases, and 10 bases lay between the germline ends. The CDR3 DNA reads as TGTGCCAGCAGCTTTACGGGATGGAATTCACCCCTCCACTTT. Residues: CASSFTGWNSPLHF.

By sample fraction, this clonotype is medium-sized. Because the library targeted alpha chains, this beta chain is an off-target read whose size means little. The rearrangement uses TRBV11-2 and TRBJ1-5, with TRBD1 as a possible D gene (6 bases). The ends were cut back, 8 bases at V and 7 bases at J, with 36 bases in the middle. The CDR3 runs to 20 residues. Per the germline V gene, CDR1 is SGHAT and CDR2 is FQNNGV. CDR3: CASHSWLSVQGNLPEQPQHF. The CDR3 region has the DNA TGTGCCAGCCATTCTTGGTTATCAGTGCAGGGGAACCTCCCGGAGCAGCCCCAGCATTTT. The full variable domain, in which reference TRBV11-2 and TRBJ1-5 provide the parts outside the CDR3, is EAGVAQSPRYKIIEKRQSVAFWCNPISGHATLYWYQQILGQGPKLLIQFQNNGVVDDSQLPKDRFSAERLKGVDSTLKIQPAKLEDSAVYLCASHSWLSVQGNLPEQPQHFGDGTRLSIL.

By its share, this clonotype is medium-sized (0.01 to 0.1%). A library made for alpha chains picked up this beta chain off target, so its size means little. The chain links TRBV3-1 to TRBJ2-2; D gene ambiguous. This CDR3 is 12 amino acids long. V gave up 5 bases and J gave up 3 bases, with 4 bases separating them. Germline CDR1 and CDR2: LGHDT and YNNKEL (reference sequence). The CDR3 here is CASSVYTGELFF. CDR3 DNA: TGTGCCAGCAGCGTGTACACCGGGGAGCTGTTTTTT.

As to this clonotype: This beta chain was picked up by a library intended for alpha chains and is off target, so its count carries little meaning. The rearrangement links TRBV30 to TRBJ2-7; TRBD2 matches 7 bases. This CDR3 comprises 14 residues. The germline V gene has CDR1 GTSNPN and CDR2 SVGIG (reference sequence). J gave up 2 bases and V 2 bases, and 6 bases lay outside the gene matches. The CDR3 sequence: CAWSPGTTAYEQYF. The CDR3 nucleotides read TGTGCCTGGAGTCCCGGGACTACCGCCTACGAGCAGTACTTC.

By frequency in the sample, this clonotype is medium-sized (0.01 to 0.1%). The size of this beta chain means little, since it is a stray read in a library made for alpha chains. This CDR3 is CASSPITGGYNEQFF. CDR3 DNA: TGTGCCAGCAGCCCTATCACGGGAGGCTACAATGAGCAGTTCTTC. The rearrangement uses TRBV12-3 or TRBV12-4 and TRBJ2-1; TRBD2 aligns across 7 bases. V trimming: 6 bases; J trimming: 3 bases; junction bases outside the gene matches: 8. This CDR3 has 15 amino acids.

A note on this clonotype: Little can be read into the size of this beta chain, an off-target read in a library designed for alpha chains. The gene calls are TRBV20-1 and TRBJ2-5, with no clear D. This CDR3 comprises 13 residues. CDR1 and CDR2 from the germline V gene are DFQATT and SNEGSKA (reference sequence). The ends were cut back, 0 bases at V and 4 bases at J, with 9 bases in the middle. The CDR3 DNA reads TGCAGTGCTAGAGATGGGTTACGAGAGACCCAGTACTTC. Its translation is CSARDGLRETQYF.

Judged by abundance, this clonotype is medium-sized (0.01 to 0.1%). This beta chain lies outside the target of a library built for alpha chains; its clone size means little. This chain joins TRBV28 and TRBJ1-5; D not certain. This CDR3 spans 12 amino acids. Between the trimmed V and J ends, which lost 4 bases and 4 bases, there was a span of 5 bases. The germline gives CDR1 MDHEN, CDR2 SYDVKM. DNA for the CDR3: TGTGCCAGCAGTTCAACTAATCAGCCCCAGCATTTT. It specifies CASSSTNQPQHF.

This clonotype is medium-sized in the sample. This beta chain is a stray read from a library made for alpha chains; its abundance is not meaningful. This chain connects TRBV27 to TRBJ2-1; D perhaps matches TRBD2 (5 bases). Per germline, CDR1 MNHEY and CDR2 SMNVEV (reference sequence). V lost 0 bases and J lost 2, with 8 bases in between. This CDR3 is built from 15 residues. CDR3 loop: CASSLSGRAYNEQFF. In DNA form, the CDR3 reads TGTGCCAGCAGTTTATCTGGGCGGGCCTACAATGAGCAGTTCTTC.

By share, this clonotype ranks as medium-sized. Since the library was made to target alpha chains, this beta chain is a stray read and its abundance is not meaningful. The chain joins TRBV12-3 or TRBV12-4 to TRBJ1-5; perhaps TRBD1 as D (6 bases). V shed 6 bases and J shed 2 bases, with 14 bases lying between them. This CDR3 comprises 15 residues. The CDR3 sequence: CASREQGKGNQPQHF. Written as DNA, the CDR3 is TGTGCCAGCAGGGAACAGGGTAAAGGCAATCAGCCCCAGCATTTT.

This clonotype ranks as medium-sized (0.01 to 0.1%). Because the library targeted alpha chains, this beta chain is an off-target read whose size means little. The V call is TRBV11-3, the J call TRBJ2-3; D call uncertain. The CDR3 is 13 residues long. From germline, CDR1 is SGHNT and CDR2 YENEEA. V lost 2 bases and J 0 bases, leaving 3 bases between the germline ends. CDR3 coding DNA: TGTGCCAGCAGCTTATCTAGCACAGATACGCAGTATTTT. Encoded protein: CASSLSSTDTQYF. The full variable domain, its missing parts supplied by reference TRBV11-3 and TRBJ2-3, is EAGVVQSPRYKIIEKKQPVAFWCNPISGHNTLYWYLQNLGQGPELLIRYENEEAVDDSQLPKDRFSAERLKGVDSTLKIQPAELGDSAVYLCASSLSSTDTQYFGPGTRLTVL.

About this clonotype itself: This beta chain is a stray sequence in a library constructed for alpha chains; its clone size is not meaningful. The chain recombines TRBV21-1 with TRBJ1-5. TRBV21-1 counts as a pseudogene. This CDR3 spans 12 amino acids. CDR3 in amino acids: CASSTGNQPQHF. The CDR3 DNA reads as TGTGCCAGCAGCACCGGAAATCAGCCCCAGCATTTT.

A remark on this clonotype: A library made for alpha chains picked up this beta chain off target, so its size means little. The chain recombines TRBV29-1 with TRBJ2-5; tentatively, D is TRBD1 or TRBD2 (7 bases each). Germline V gene lookup returns CDR1 SQVTM and CDR2 ANQGSEA. Trimming pared 8 bases from V and 9 bases from J, leaving 22 bases between. The CDR3 runs to 13 residues. The CDR3 DNA reads TGCAGCTTCAGGGGGGATAACCGGGGGGCCCAGTACTTC. Residues: CSFRGDNRGAQYF.

In its sample, this clonotype is medium-sized. Within a library made for alpha chains, this beta chain is off target, and its count is uninformative. The V call is TRBV7-2, the J call TRBJ2-3, with D unclear. Between the trimmed V and J ends, which lost 1 base and 1 base, there was a span of 6 bases. This CDR3 is 14 amino acids long. Germline V gene lookup returns CDR1 SGHTA and CDR2 FQGNSA. CDR3 nucleotides: TGTGCCAGCAGCTTAGGAGAGGGCACAGATACGCAGTATTTT. Translation gives CASSLGEGTDTQYF.